These 21 T cell receptor beta chains share one sample of origin, sequenced in a study of graft-versus-host responses after intestinal transplantation. Their antigens are not known. Assay: immunoSEQ multiplex PCR; the TCRdb copy retains only in-frame clones and omits some. The sample consists of about 92,000 clones, 75% to 95% of them appearing once. This material consisted of unstimulated CD8+ T cells sorted from spleen or lymph node cells, taken before intestinal transplant. All receptors derive from a human donor who received an intestinal transplant.

About this clone itself: The junction departs from the called germline gene at one end, perhaps through a read error. J is TRBJ2-1 and V is TRBV6-1; perhaps TRBD2 as D (6 bases). The CDR3 is 15 residues long. Germline values: CDR1 MNHNS, CDR2 SASEGT. The CDR3 DNA reads as TGTGCCGGCAGTGAAGGATTGGCGGGACCCCGGGAGCAGTTCTTC. Its protein is CAGSEGLAGPREQFF.

The rearrangement uses TRBV5-1 and TRBJ1-2, with unresolved D. The CDR3 runs to 15 residues. Trimming left V 3 bases short and J 3 bases short, with 15 bases between. Germline V gene sequence: CDR1 SGHRS, CDR2 YFSETQ. The CDR3 nucleotides are TGCGCCAGCAGCTACCTAGGGAGGGAGGACTATGGCTACACCTTC. Its translation: CASSYLGREDYGYTF. The full variable domain, its missing parts supplied by reference TRBV5-1 and TRBJ1-2, is KAGVTQTPRYLIKTRGQQVTLSCSPISGHRSVSWYQQTPGQGLQFLFEYFSETQRNKGNFPGRFSGRQFSNSRSEMNVSTLELGDSALYLCASSYLGREDYGYTFGSGTRLTVV.

This clone was counted only a few times. The V gene is TRBV4-1, the J gene TRBJ2-5, with a tentative D call TRBD2 (6 bases). CDR3 size: 15 residues. Germline CDR1 MGHRA, CDR2 YSYEKL. Trimming stripped 3 bases from V and 2 bases from J, with 13 bases between. The CDR3 DNA sequence: TGCGCCAGCAGCCACCCCACCGGGACTCAAGAGACCCAGTACTTC. Its translation is CASSHPTGTQETQYF.

The V gene is TRBV7-9, the J gene TRBJ2-3; D unresolved. The germline V gene has CDR1 SEHNR and CDR2 FQNEAQ (reference sequence). The CDR3 runs 16 residues. Trimming stripped 2 bases from V and 4 bases from J, with 16 bases between. The DNA of the CDR3 is TGTGCCAGCAGCTTAAATGAGCCCCTTGAAGCAGATACGCAGTATTTT. This sequence encodes CASSLNEPLEADTQYF.

The chain combines TRBV7-2 with TRBJ2-7; no definite D call. The CDR3 is made up of 16 amino acids. The V and J ends lost 1 base and 2 bases respectively, with 15 bases between them. Germline V gene lookup returns CDR1 SGHTA and CDR2 FQGNSA. The CDR3 protein is CASSLDASPLAYEQYF. The CDR3 DNA is TGTGCCAGCAGCTTAGACGCCAGTCCCCTGGCCTACGAGCAGTACTTC.

The chain joins TRBV11-2 to TRBJ2-5; 14 nucleotides line up with TRBD2. The CDR3 spans 15 residues. V trimming: 5 bases; J trimming: 5 bases; junction bases outside the gene matches: 4. Germline V gene lookup returns CDR1 SGHAT and CDR2 FQNNGV. The DNA of the CDR3 is TGTGCCAGCAGCCTCGGGACTAGCGGGAGCGAGACCCAGTACTTC. It yields the protein CASSLGTSGSETQYF.

The chain carries TRBV19 and TRBJ2-1, with D possibly being TRBD2 (5 bases). Germline lookup yields CDR1 LNHDA and CDR2 SQIVND (reference sequence). V shed 5 bases and J shed 8 bases, with 16 bases lying between them. The CDR3 totals 14 residues. The CDR3 DNA follows: TGTGCCAGTAGTGGGGAGTACTGGGGTTATGAGCAGTTCTTC. It encodes CASSGEYWGYEQFF.

This clone has more than one count but fewer than ten. V usage is TRBV6-1 and J usage is TRBJ1-1; tentative D call: TRBD1 (5 bases). Germline CDR1 MNHNS, CDR2 SASEGT. Trimming removed 3 bases from V and 14 bases from J, with 13 bases in between. This CDR3 has 11 residues. The CDR3 DNA reads as TGTGCCAGCAGTGATTCCGAGACAGCCTTCTTT. It translates to CASSDSETAFF.

The rearrangement uses TRBV6-1 and TRBJ1-5; D call uncertain. CDR1 is MNHNS and CDR2 is SASEGT in the germline V gene. There are 15 residues in the CDR3. Between the trimmed V and J ends, which lost 2 bases and 0 bases, there was a span of 8 bases. CDR3 coding DNA: TGTGCCAGCAGTGAATATGTCTTTAGCAATCAGCCCCAGCATTTT. Translation: CASSEYVFSNQPQHF.

In its sample, this clone was seen a few times. The chain is built from TRBV2 and TRBJ2-7, with D possibly TRBD2 on 6 matching bases. Trimming cost V 8 bases and J 0 bases, with 11 bases left between them. This CDR3 region has 13 residues. The V gene's germline CDR1 is SNHLY and CDR2 FYNNEI. The CDR3 is CASLEGSSYEQYF. DNA of the CDR3: TGTGCCAGCCTGGAGGGAAGCTCCTACGAGCAGTACTTC.

This clone was observed many times. The gene calls are TRBV7-6 and TRBJ1-2; the D gene is possibly TRBD1 (5 bases). Trimming cost V 5 bases and J 7 bases, with 11 bases left between them. The CDR3 spans 12 residues. Per germline, CDR1 SGHVS and CDR2 FNYEAQ. Written as DNA, the CDR3 is TGTGCCAGCAGCGGGTCAGGGCTTGGCTACACCTTC. This encodes CASSGSGLGYTF.

The V gene is TRBV7-6, the J gene TRBJ2-7; D is ambiguous. Deletions cut 3 bases from V and 6 bases from J, with 9 bases between. Per germline, CDR1 SGHVS and CDR2 FNYEAQ. This CDR3 comprises 12 residues. CDR3 amino acids: CASSFVGREQYF. CDR3 bases: TGTGCCAGCAGCTTTGTTGGGCGCGAGCAGTACTTC. The complete variable domain, with remaining parts taken from reference TRBV7-6 and TRBJ2-7, reads GAGVSQSPRYKVTKRGQDVALRCDPISGHVSLYWYRQALGQGPEFLTYFNYEAQQDKSGLPNDRFSAERPEGSISTLTIQRTEQRDSAMYRCASSFVGREQYFGPGTRLTVT.

The chain joins TRBV7-9 to TRBJ2-2; D is unclear. This CDR3 is built from 14 residues. The V and J ends lost 5 bases and 5 bases respectively, with 12 bases between them. Germline assignment: CDR1 SEHNR and CDR2 FQNEAQ (reference sequence). For the CDR3, the DNA is TGTGCCAGCAGCCCCCCGACTCTGACCGGGGAGCTGTTTTTT. Translation gives CASSPPTLTGELFF. The full variable domain, with the rest looked up from reference TRBV7-9 and TRBJ2-2, is DTGVSQNPRHKITKRGQNVTFRCDPISEHNRLYWYRQTLGQGPEFLTYFQNEAQLEKSRLLSDRFSAERPKGSFSTLEIQRTEQGDSAMYLCASSPPTLTGELFFGEGSRLTVL.

This clone was seen just once. The chain employs TRBV10-1 and TRBJ2-2, with D perhaps matching TRBD1 (6 bases). The V gene's germline CDR1 is WNHNN and CDR2 SYGVQD (reference sequence). The length of the CDR3 is 14 residues. Trimming removed 7 bases from V and 1 base from J, with 10 bases in between. CDR3 in amino acids: CASTRDKNTGELFF. Written as DNA, the CDR3 is TGCGCCAGCACCCGGGACAAGAACACCGGGGAGCTGTTTTTT.

The chain uses TRBV9 and TRBJ2-3; 8 positions match TRBD2. Germline assignment: CDR1 SGDLS and CDR2 YYNGEE. CDR3 size: 17 residues. Trimming removed 1 base from V and 0 bases from J; junction bases left unmatched: 7. The CDR3 spells CASSVWASGLSTDTQYF. The CDR3 DNA is TGTGCCAGCAGCGTATGGGCTAGCGGGTTGAGCACAGATACGCAGTATTTT.

This clone appeared once. J is TRBJ2-5 and V is TRBV10-1, with D unresolved. Trimming took off 10 bases at V and 3 bases at J, with 24 bases between the two ends. Germline V gene data show CDR1 as WNHNN and CDR2 as SYGVQD (reference sequence). The CDR3 length is 16 residues. The CDR3 loop is CATDSGRAKLEETQYF. Here the CDR3 DNA reads TGCGCCACCGATTCCGGCCGGGCCAAATTGGAAGAGACCCAGTACTTC.

The V call is TRBV5-1, the J call TRBJ2-1, with TRBD2 identical over 8 bases. The CDR3 totals 15 residues. V gave up 2 bases and J gave up 0 bases; unmatched junction bases: 1. CDR1 is SGHRS, CDR2 YFSETQ, per germline. Here the CDR3 reads CASSFGGDSYNEQFF. The CDR3 nucleotides are TGCGCCAGCAGCTTCGGGGGGGACTCCTACAATGAGCAGTTCTTC.

The chain uses TRBV28 and TRBJ2-3; D perhaps matches TRBD2 (6 bases). The germline CDR1 and CDR2 sequences are MDHEN and SYDVKM. V was trimmed by 2 bases and J by 1 base, leaving 10 bases between them. The CDR3 contains 15 residues. CDR3 sequence: CASSLGGRGTDTQYF. The DNA for the CDR3 is TGTGCCAGCAGTTTAGGGGGGAGAGGCACAGATACGCAGTATTTT.

J is TRBJ2-7 and V is TRBV2, with a tentative D call TRBD2 (6 bases). V lost 0 bases and J 6 bases, leaving 15 bases between the germline ends. Per the germline V gene, CDR1 is SNHLY and CDR2 is FYNNEI. The CDR3 runs 15 residues. The CDR3 sequence: CASSEASGRFVEQYF. The DNA for the CDR3 is TGTGCCAGCAGTGAAGCGTCCGGGAGATTCGTCGAGCAGTACTTC.

The V call is TRBV7-9, the J call TRBJ1-6, with 7 bases fitting TRBD1. The germline CDR1 and CDR2 sequences are SEHNR and FQNEAQ (reference sequence). The V segment lost 5 bases and the J segment 3 bases; nucleotides outside the gene matches: 7. The CDR3 has 16 residues. CDR3 residues: CASSPRGGDYNSPLHF. The CDR3 bases are TGTGCCAGCAGCCCCAGGGGGGGCGACTATAATTCACCCCTCCACTTT. The whole variable domain, remainder taken from reference TRBV7-9 and TRBJ1-6, is DTGVSQNPRHKITKRGQNVTFRCDPISEHNRLYWYRQTLGQGPEFLTYFQNEAQLEKSRLLSDRFSAERPKGSFSTLEIQRTEQGDSAMYLCASSPRGGDYNSPLHFGNGTRLTVT.

The genes are TRBV13 and TRBJ2-5; 8 nucleotides align to TRBD2. The better agreement between TRBJ2-7 and the DNA end casts doubt on the J call. CDR3 length: 15 amino acids. CDR1 is PRHDT, CDR2 FYEKMQ, per germline (reference sequence). CDR3: CASSLTGLELREQYF. CDR3 nucleotide sequence: TGTGCCAGCAGCCTCACGGGACTAGAGCTTCGCGAGCAGTACTTC.